The 11 T cell receptor beta chains given below trace back to one sample, sequenced in a study of T cells in localized non-small cell lung cancer (dated by TCRdb to the early 2020s). To prepare the library, the immunoSEQ multiplex PCR assay was applied. In TCRdb, the immuneACCESS table is reduced to in-frame sequences with V and J assigned. These tables do not hold every clone; where another copy was compared, an unresolved V gene accounts for under half, and the others remain unexplained. Counted in this sample were some 20,000 clones; 87% of them appeared once. Jointly, the top ten make up more than 9% of the sample. The source was PBMCs, collected before any cancer treatment. These receptors all come from a man aged 35 to 70 with stage II squamous cell lung carcinoma.

This chain links TRBV29-1 with TRBJ2-3; D gene ambiguous. The CDR3 covers 13 residues. Germline CDR1 SQVTM, CDR2 ANQGSEA. The V end lost 4 bases, the J end lost 2 bases, and 10 bases lay between the germline ends. The CDR3: CSVGLKYTDTQYF. The CDR3 nucleotides are TGCAGCGTTGGACTGAAATACACAGATACGCAGTATTTT.

This chain links TRBV7-3 with TRBJ2-4; perhaps TRBD1 as D (6 bases). The CDR3 length is 13 residues. The V gene's germline CDR1 is SGHTA and CDR2 FQGTGA. Trimming removed 3 bases from V and 8 bases from J, with 11 bases in between. The CDR3: CASSFQGKDIQYF. The CDR3, as DNA: TGTGCCAGCAGCTTCCAGGGGAAGGACATTCAGTACTTC.

This clone showed up just a few times. V gene TRBV30 combines with J gene TRBJ2-3; 7 bases align to TRBD1. V lost 4 bases to trimming and J lost 3 bases; unmatched junction nucleotides: 4. The CDR3 spans 13 residues. CDR1 and CDR2 (germline): GTSNPN, SVGIG (reference sequence). The CDR3 bases are TGTGCCTGGATGATACAGGGGACAGATACGCAGTATTTT. It is translated as CAWMIQGTDTQYF.

The rearrangement uses TRBV5-1 and TRBJ1-1; D is unresolved. The V and J ends lost 0 bases and 1 base respectively, with 13 bases between them. Germline CDR1 SGHRS, CDR2 YFSETQ. The CDR3 loop spans 16 amino acids. In nucleotides, the CDR3 is TGCGCCAGCAGCTTGGGAGCGAATTTTGGGAACACTGAAGCTTTCTTT. It codes for CASSLGANFGNTEAFF.

This chain uses TRBV25-1 with TRBJ1-1; D gene uncertain. CDR1 and CDR2 from the germline V gene are MGHDK and SYGVNS. The CDR3 loop spans 11 amino acids. Trimming shortened V by 4 bases and J by 8 bases, and 8 bases separated the two germline ends. As DNA, the CDR3 is TGTGCCAGCAGTGGTCTACAGGAAGCTTTCTTT. Its translation: CASSGLQEAFF.

The chain uses TRBV6-1 and TRBJ1-2; TRBD1 is a possible D gene (6 bases). The germline V gene has CDR1 MNHNS and CDR2 SASEGT. The V end lost 3 bases, the J end lost 6 bases, and 14 bases lay between the germline ends. This CDR3 is 14 amino acids long. The CDR3, as DNA: TGTGCCAGCAGTGATTCCGGACAGATAGATGGCTACACCTTC. Translating it yields CASSDSGQIDGYTF.

This chain joins TRBV2 and TRBJ2-7, with 7 nucleotides matching TRBD1. The V segment lost 11 bases and the J segment 2 bases; nucleotides outside the gene matches: 9. The CDR3 sequence is 13 residues long. Germline V gives CDR1 SNHLY, CDR2 FYNNEI. CDR3 nucleotide sequence: TGTGCCGGAAACGGGCAGGGGGCCTACGAGCAGTACTTC. Protein sequence: CAGNGQGAYEQYF. Full variable domain (rest looked up from reference TRBV2 and TRBJ2-7): EPEVTQTPSHQVTQMGQEVILRCVPISNHLYFYWYRQILGQKVEFLVSFYNNEISEKSEIFDDQFSVERPDGSNFTLKIRSTKLEDSAMYFCAGNGQGAYEQYFGPGTRLTVT.

The CDR3 is CASSLFSTGEEYF. CDR3 nucleotide sequence: TGTGCCAGCAGCTTATTTTCCACAGGGGAGGAGTACTTC. This chain connects TRBV11-1 to TRBJ2-7, with a tentative D call TRBD1 (7 bases). This CDR3 has 13 amino acids. Germline values: CDR1 SGHAT, CDR2 FQDESV (reference sequence). V was pared by 2 bases and J by 11 bases, with 16 bases between.

J is TRBJ2-7 and V is TRBV5-1; D is tentatively TRBD1 or TRBD2 (7 bases each). Germline CDR1 SGHRS, CDR2 YFSETQ. V lost 7 bases and J 3 bases, leaving 14 bases between the germline ends. The CDR3 totals 13 residues. The chain's CDR3 is CASQGDYHYEQYF. CDR3 nucleotides: TGCGCCAGCCAGGGGGACTACCACTACGAGCAGTACTTC. Using reference TRBV5-1 and TRBJ2-7 for the parts outside the CDR3, the full variable domain is KAGVTQTPRYLIKTRGQQVTLSCSPISGHRSVSWYQQTPGQGLQFLFEYFSETQRNKGNFPGRFSGRQFSNSRSEMNVSTLELGDSALYLCASQGDYHYEQYFGPGTRLTVT.

The sample holds a few counts of this clone. This rearrangement joins TRBV5-4 to TRBJ1-2, with D perhaps matching TRBD1 (6 bases). The V and J ends lost 5 bases and 8 bases respectively, with 19 bases between them. CDR1 is SGHNT and CDR2 is YYREEE in the germline V gene (reference sequence). This CDR3 spans 14 amino acids. In DNA form, the CDR3 reads TGTGCCAGCAGTAGAAGAGGGGGATCGGGCGGCTACACCTTC. This encodes CASSRRGGSGGYTF.

The chain joins TRBV30 to TRBJ1-1; 7 nucleotides match TRBD1. Germline CDR1 is GTSNPN and CDR2 is SVGIG (reference sequence). CDR3 length equals 13 residues. With V trimmed by 6 bases and J by 3 bases, 7 bases remained unmatched. The CDR3 coding sequence is TGTGCCTGTCACAGGGGTAGGGACACTGAAGCTTTCTTT. It specifies CACHRGRDTEAFF. Based on the CDR3 plus reference TRBV30 and TRBJ1-1, the full variable domain is SQTIHQWPATLVQPVGSPLSLECTVEGTSNPNLYWYRQAAGRGLQLLFYSVGIGQISSEVPQNLSASRPQDRQFILSSKKLLLSDSGFYLCACHRGRDTEAFFGQGTRLTVV.